A single sample gave rise to the 25 T cell receptor beta chains below, sequenced in a study of identifying expanded T cells in peripheral blood. Profiling relied on immunoSEQ multiplex PCR, and the TCRdb table lists in-frame clones only, not all of them. The sample carries 100,000 to 110,000 clones, 88% recorded once. The source material was blood. Receptor source: a person between 18 and 75 years old in good health.

Of note for this clone: The same CDR3 can be traced to other DNA sequences in this sample. V is TRBV6-1 and J is TRBJ1-1, with D unclear. Germline CDR1 reads MNHNS; CDR2 reads SASEGT. The CDR3 is 13 residues long. V was cut by 4 bases and J by 1 base, with 7 bases left in between. CDR3 in DNA: TGTGCCAGCAGTGTACGAGAGAACACTGAAGCTTTCTTT. Translating it yields CASSVRENTEAFF.

The gene calls are TRBV10-3 and TRBJ1-1, with a weak D call TRBD1 (5 bases). This CDR3 has 13 residues. Germline V lookup: CDR1 ENHRY, CDR2 SYGVKD. V was cut by 4 bases and J by 4 bases, with 10 bases left in between. In DNA, the CDR3 is TGTGCCATCAGTGCCCGGGGCGGCACTGAAGCTTTCTTT. The encoded protein is CAISARGGTEAFF.

The chain has TRBV5-1 and TRBJ2-2; 11 bases align to TRBD1. The CDR3 length is 16 residues. Germline CDR1 reads SGHRS; CDR2 reads YFSETQ. V lost 4 bases, J lost 7 bases, and 9 bases stayed unmatched. The DNA of the CDR3 is TGCGCCAGCAGCCTCCGCGGACAGGGGGCAGGCGGGGAGCTGTTTTTT. This gives the protein CASSLRGQGAGGELFF.

This chain links TRBV7-9 with TRBJ1-2; TRBD1 matches at 7 bases. With 5 bases clipped from V and 4 bases from J, the junction kept 10 bases outside the gene matches. The CDR3 consists of 15 residues. Germline values: CDR1 SEHNR, CDR2 FQNEAQ (reference sequence). The CDR3 region is CASSPSIQGGYGYTF. CDR3 nucleotides: TGTGCCAGCAGCCCGAGCATCCAGGGGGGCTATGGCTACACCTTC.

The chain uses TRBV13 and TRBJ1-3; TRBD1 aligns across 7 bases. This CDR3 spans 14 amino acids. CDR1 is PRHDT, CDR2 FYEKMQ, per germline (reference sequence). The trim removed 7 bases at V and 2 bases at J, leaving 5 bases unmatched. This CDR3 reads CASIRQGAGNTIYF. The CDR3 DNA reads TGTGCCAGCATAAGGCAGGGGGCTGGAAACACCATATATTTT.

CDR3 DNA: TGTGCCAGCAGCCTGGGGGGCTCCTACGAGCAGTACTTC. This encodes CASSLGGSYEQYF. V and J are TRBV11-3 and TRBJ2-7; D perhaps matches TRBD2 (6 bases). The V end was cut by 5 bases, the J end by 0 bases, with 8 bases between. The CDR3 runs 13 residues. The germline gives CDR1 SGHNT, CDR2 YENEEA.

The CDR3: CASSLGGQLTGELFF. Written as DNA, the CDR3 is TGTGCCAGCAGCTTGGGTGGACAGCTAACCGGGGAGCTGTTTTTT. The chain is built from TRBV11-2 and TRBJ2-2, with D possibly TRBD1 on 6 matching bases. The V end lost 3 bases, the J end lost 5 bases, and 13 bases lay between the germline ends. The CDR3 runs 15 residues. Germline V gene data show CDR1 as SGHAT and CDR2 as FQNNGV.

The chain couples TRBV5-5 to TRBJ2-7; D unresolved. CDR3 length: 16 amino acids. Germline CDR1 reads SGHKS; CDR2 reads YYEKEE (reference sequence). V dropped 4 bases and J dropped 1 base, with 18 bases sitting between them. CDR3 protein: CASSPSMTAASYEQYF. The DNA of the CDR3 is TGTGCCAGCAGCCCTTCGATGACGGCTGCGTCCTACGAGCAGTACTTC.

The J gene is TRBJ2-2, the V gene TRBV6-1; D perhaps matches TRBD1 (5 bases). The V gene lost 8 bases and the J gene lost 3 bases, with 10 bases spanning the gap. This CDR3 has 13 amino acids. Germline V CDR1 and CDR2: MNHNS, SASEGT. CDR3 sequence reads: CASRLTDTGELFF. CDR3 nucleotide sequence: TGTGCCAGCCGACTGACAGACACCGGGGAGCTGTTTTTT.

This chain links TRBV10-3 with TRBJ2-5; D ambiguous. The germline gives CDR1 ENHRY, CDR2 SYGVKD. This CDR3 region has 13 residues. V lost 0 bases and J 5 bases, leaving 7 bases between the germline ends. In DNA form, the CDR3 reads TGTGCCATCAGTGAGTCGAAGGGCGAGACCCAGTACTTC. Protein product: CAISESKGETQYF.

This clone was seen a single time. This chain joins TRBV5-1 and TRBJ2-2; D unresolved. The V gene lost 4 bases and the J gene lost 5 bases, with 15 bases spanning the gap. This CDR3 contains 15 residues. The germline gives CDR1 SGHRS, CDR2 YFSETQ. The CDR3 DNA follows: TGCGCCAGCAGCCCTTCACTCCAGGATACCGGGGAGCTGTTTTTT. Translating it yields CASSPSLQDTGELFF.

Turning to this clone: This same CDR3 is encoded by further DNA sequences in the sample. The rearrangement links TRBV6-5 to TRBJ2-1; 8 bases are shared with TRBD2. This CDR3 contains 16 residues. CDR1 and CDR2 (germline): MNHEY, SVGAGI. The junction had 1 base not matched to a gene; V was cut back by 0 bases and J by 0 bases. The CDR3 region is CASSYSAGGSYNEQFF. For the CDR3, the DNA is TGTGCCAGCAGTTACTCCGCGGGAGGCTCCTACAATGAGCAGTTCTTC.

This clone was found a few times. The genes are TRBV5-1 and TRBJ1-1; no reliable D call. Germline V gives CDR1 SGHRS, CDR2 YFSETQ. V was trimmed by 6 bases and J by 2 bases, leaving 14 bases between them. The length of the CDR3 is 14 residues. CDR3 region: CASKGGSVNTEAFF. The CDR3 bases are TGCGCCAGCAAGGGTGGGTCGGTAAACACTGAAGCTTTCTTT.

The J gene is TRBJ2-7, the V gene TRBV5-5, with no clear D. The CDR3 spans 12 residues. The V and J ends lost 0 bases and 4 bases respectively, with 5 bases between them. Germline CDR1 SGHKS, CDR2 YYEKEE (reference sequence). Here the CDR3 reads CASSLEDYEQYF. In DNA form, the CDR3 reads TGTGCCAGCAGCTTGGAAGATTACGAGCAGTACTTC.

CDR3 residues: CAIRLTGELTEAFF. CDR3 bases: TGTGCCATCAGATTGACAGGAGAACTAACTGAAGCTTTCTTT. The chain recombines TRBV10-3 with TRBJ1-1, with D perhaps matching TRBD1 (6 bases). CDR3 length equals 14 residues. Germline CDR1 and CDR2: ENHRY and SYGVKD. Trimming took 6 bases from V and 5 from J, leaving 16 bases between them.

The V gene is TRBV19, the J gene TRBJ2-3, with D possibly matching TRBD2 (5 bases). The germline V gene encodes CDR1 LNHDA and CDR2 SQIVND (reference sequence). The CDR3 spans 16 residues. The V end was cut by 1 base, the J end by 1 base, with 12 bases between. The CDR3 loop reads CASSIGPNGGTDTQYF. The CDR3 nucleotides are TGTGCCAGTAGTATAGGGCCAAACGGGGGCACAGATACGCAGTATTTT.

This chain connects TRBV15 to TRBJ1-1; D may be TRBD1 (5 bases). V was trimmed by 1 base and J by 0 bases, leaving 15 bases between them. The CDR3 runs to 17 residues. Germline CDR1 is LNHNV and CDR2 is YYDKDF (reference sequence). Here the CDR3 reads CATSRGRYGGMNTEAFF. The DNA for the CDR3 is TGTGCCACCAGCAGAGGGAGATACGGGGGGATGAACACTGAAGCTTTCTTT.

A word on this clone: The junction shows a germline mismatch at one end, possibly a read error. This chain links TRBV6-4 with TRBJ2-7; perhaps D is TRBD1 or TRBD2 (6 bases each). There are 14 residues in the CDR3. Germline lookup yields CDR1 MRHNA and CDR2 SNTAGT. Written as DNA, the CDR3 is TGTGCCAGCAGTTACTCACAGGGACTGTACGAGCAGTACTTC. This sequence encodes CASSYSQGLYEQYF.

This chain connects TRBV27 to TRBJ2-1; 8 bases line up with TRBD2. The CDR3 totals 14 residues. From germline, CDR1 is MNHEY and CDR2 SMNVEV (reference sequence). The V and J ends lost 3 bases and 4 bases, in that order; junction bases with no gene match: 2. In nucleotides, the CDR3 is TGTGCCAGCAGTTTCGGCGGGAGGTACAATGAGCAGTTCTTC. Amino acids: CASSFGGRYNEQFF.

The V call is TRBV7-2, the J call TRBJ2-5; 12 bases map to TRBD2. The CDR3 consists of 17 residues. CDR1 and CDR2 (germline): SGHTA, FQGNSA. V shed 2 bases and J 0 bases; nucleotides not matched to a gene: 4. The CDR3 reads CASSLLAGGPHQETQYF. In nucleotides, the CDR3 is TGTGCCAGCAGCTTACTAGCGGGGGGGCCCCACCAAGAGACCCAGTACTTC.

The J gene is TRBJ1-1, the V gene TRBV30, with TRBD1 as a possible D gene (6 bases). V lost 0 bases and J 3 bases, leaving 8 bases between the germline ends. Germline V lookup: CDR1 GTSNPN, CDR2 SVGIG (reference sequence). This CDR3 comprises 13 residues. CDR3 in DNA: TGTGCCTGGAGTGTACCAGGGGACACTGAAGCTTTCTTT. Protein: CAWSVPGDTEAFF.

The CDR3 coding sequence is TGTGCCAGCAGCTTAGAAGTAGCGGGAGGTCCTAGCACAGATACGCAGTATTTT. Amino acid sequence: CASSLEVAGGPSTDTQYF. The chain couples TRBV13 to TRBJ2-3; 10 bases are a match to TRBD2. V was pared by 1 base and J by 0 bases, with 7 bases of the junction left unmatched. CDR3 length: 18 amino acids. Germline lookup yields CDR1 PRHDT and CDR2 FYEKMQ (reference sequence).

V gene TRBV10-3 combines with J gene TRBJ2-7; TRBD2 agrees at 9 bases. Germline assignment: CDR1 ENHRY and CDR2 SYGVKD. Trimming at V came to 11 bases and at J to 6 bases, leaving 14 bases not matched to a gene. The CDR3 is made up of 14 amino acids. In DNA, the CDR3 is TGTGCCTCACAAACGGGACTAGCCGCGAGCGAGCAGTACTTC. This sequence encodes CASQTGLAASEQYF.

This chain links TRBV18 with TRBJ1-5; D not certain. This CDR3 is built from 13 residues. Germline CDR1 KGHSH, CDR2 LQKENI. Deletions cut 3 bases from V and 4 bases from J, with 7 bases between. CDR3: CASSPSENQPQHF. In DNA form, the CDR3 reads TGTGCCAGCTCACCGTCTGAGAATCAGCCCCAGCATTTT.

The sample holds one count of this clone. The chain couples TRBV6-1 to TRBJ1-6; weak D call: TRBD1 (5 bases). Germline lookup yields CDR1 MNHNS and CDR2 SASEGT. Trimming cost V 6 bases and J 10 bases, with 16 bases left between them. The CDR3 sequence is 14 residues long. The CDR3 protein is CASSLQDITSPLHF. The DNA for the CDR3 is TGTGCCAGCAGCTTACAGGACATCACATCACCCCTCCACTTT.